This entry lists 16 T cell receptor beta chains sequenced from one sample in a study of blood T cell repertoires in COVID-19. Repertoires were generated with immunoSEQ multiplex PCR, while TCRdb's copy carries only in-frame clones and drops some. The profile shows approximately 110,000 clones, just under 90% of them singletons. The sample was peripheral blood. All receptors come from a human donor in a cohort sampled during active COVID-19.

The V and J genes are TRBV6-5 and TRBJ1-1; D gene unclear. From germline, CDR1 is MNHEY and CDR2 SVGAGI. The CDR3 runs 11 residues. Between the trimmed V and J ends, which lost 6 bases and 1 base, there was a span of 3 bases. CDR3 nucleotide sequence: TGTGCCAGCAGCCGGAACACTGAAGCTTTCTTT. It translates to CASSRNTEAFF.

The genes are TRBV7-9 and TRBJ2-7; D is unresolved. CDR3 length: 13 residues. V was cut by 0 bases and J by 4 bases, with 7 bases left in between. Germline CDR1 is SEHNR and CDR2 is FQNEAQ (reference sequence). CDR3: CASSLANGYEQYF. The CDR3, as DNA: TGTGCCAGCAGCTTAGCCAACGGTTACGAGCAGTACTTC.

The chain links TRBV25-1 to TRBJ1-1; D remains unclear. CDR1 is MGHDK and CDR2 is SYGVNS in the germline V gene. Trimming removed 4 bases from V and 8 bases from J, with 8 bases in between. The CDR3 consists of 11 residues. CDR3 sequence (DNA): TGTGCCAGCAGTGCAAACAGAGAAGCTTTCTTT. Its protein product is CASSANREAFF.

The V gene is TRBV11-3, the J gene TRBJ2-1; D is undetermined. Trimming cost V 2 bases and J 10 bases, with 12 bases left between them. Germline V gene data show CDR1 as SGHNT and CDR2 as YENEEA. The CDR3 spans 13 residues. The CDR3 sequence: CASSLMHANEQFF. The CDR3 nucleotides read TGTGCCAGCAGCTTAATGCACGCGAACGAGCAGTTCTTC.

The rearrangement joins TRBV5-1 to TRBJ2-5; D is uncertain. Germline assignment: CDR1 SGHRS and CDR2 YFSETQ. CDR3 length: 15 amino acids. Trimming took off 7 bases at V and 2 bases at J, with 18 bases between the two ends. The CDR3 DNA follows: TGCGCCAGCGCCCGGTGGGTTGGCGGACAAGAGACCCAGTACTTC. Translating it yields CASARWVGGQETQYF.

The V gene is TRBV19, the J gene TRBJ1-5; D not certain. The germline V and J ends were trimmed by 2 bases and 3 bases, with 5 bases remaining between them. Germline V lookup: CDR1 LNHDA, CDR2 SQIVND (reference sequence). The CDR3 is 13 residues long. CDR3 sequence reads: CASSIQFNQPQHF. The CDR3 region has the DNA TGTGCCAGTAGTATACAGTTCAATCAGCCCCAGCATTTT. The variable domain in full, with the rest retrieved from reference TRBV19 and TRBJ1-5, is DGGITQSPKYLFRKEGQNVTLSCEQNLNHDAMYWYRQDPGQGLRLIYYSQIVNDFQKGDIAEGYSVSREKKESFPLTVTSAQKNPTAFYLCASSIQFNQPQHFGDGTRLSIL.

The chain couples TRBV7-9 to TRBJ2-7; 7 nucleotides match TRBD2. CDR1 and CDR2 from the germline V gene are SEHNR and FQNEAQ (reference sequence). CDR3 length: 14 amino acids. V gave up 4 bases and J gave up 7 bases; unmatched junction bases: 10. Here the CDR3 reads CASSSTREAGEQYF. CDR3 in DNA: TGTGCCAGCAGCTCAACCAGGGAAGCGGGGGAGCAGTACTTC.

This clone was recorded once. J is TRBJ2-3 and V is TRBV4-2; D possibly corresponds to TRBD1 (6 bases). The CDR3 is 16 amino acids. Looked up from germline, CDR1 is LGHNA and CDR2 is YNFKEQ. Trimming stripped 8 bases from V and 3 bases from J, with 21 bases between. The CDR3 nucleotides read TGTGCCAGCGGGTATCGGTCAGGGGTTAGTACAGATACGCAGTATTTT. Its translation: CASGYRSGVSTDTQYF.

J is TRBJ1-3 and V is TRBV5-1, with a tentative D call TRBD1 (5 bases). Deletions cut 0 bases from V and 1 base from J, with 8 bases between. The CDR3 is 15 amino acids. Germline V CDR1 and CDR2: SGHRS, YFSETQ. The CDR3 DNA reads TGCGCCAGCAGCTTGGGGGGCAGATCTGGAAACACCATATATTTT. Its translation: CASSLGGRSGNTIYF.

This rearrangement joins TRBV7-7 to TRBJ2-1, with 9 bases aligning to TRBD2. The CDR3 runs to 17 residues. V shed 6 bases, J shed 8 bases, and the junction held 17 bases outside the gene matches. CDR1 SSHAT and CDR2 FNYEAQ come from the germline V gene (reference sequence). The CDR3 region is CASRYRGREGRGYEQFF. CDR3 DNA: TGTGCCAGCAGATATAGGGGGCGGGAGGGCCGAGGGTATGAGCAGTTCTTC.

J is TRBJ2-5 and V is TRBV18, with 8 nucleotides matching TRBD1. Trimming took 6 bases from V and 4 from J; bases not matched to a gene: 4. This CDR3 contains 13 residues. Germline CDR1 KGHSH, CDR2 LQKENI. CDR3 residues: CASSTTGGETQYF. In DNA form, the CDR3 reads TGTGCCAGCTCGACTACAGGGGGAGAGACCCAGTACTTC.

The gene calls are TRBV13 and TRBJ2-3; the match to TRBD2 covers 15 bases. This CDR3 spans 19 amino acids. Trimming removed 5 bases from V and 3 bases from J; junction bases left unmatched: 12. Looked up from germline, CDR1 is PRHDT and CDR2 is FYEKMQ (reference sequence). CDR3 nucleotides: TGTGCCAGCAGCCAGGGACTAGCGGGAGGCGAGGGGGTAACAGATACGCAGTATTTT. Its translation: CASSQGLAGGEGVTDTQYF.

This chain links TRBV7-7 with TRBJ2-1, with D perhaps TRBD2 (6 bases). CDR1 is SSHAT, CDR2 FNYEAQ, per germline (reference sequence). Trimming shortened V by 5 bases and J by 2 bases, and 13 bases separated the two germline ends. The CDR3 runs to 15 residues. The CDR3 DNA sequence: TGTGCCAGCAGCCGTGAGCGGGCCACCTACAATGAGCAGTTCTTC. Amino acids: CASSRERATYNEQFF.

The rearrangement joins TRBV7-2 to TRBJ2-5, with a tentative D call TRBD2 (5 bases). There are 16 residues in the CDR3. The germline V gene encodes CDR1 SGHTA and CDR2 FQGNSA. Trimming shortened V by 5 bases and J by 5 bases, and 21 bases separated the two germline ends. CDR3 sequence: CASSHSPSTRWETQYF. The CDR3 DNA is TGTGCCAGCAGCCACTCCCCCTCTACTAGGTGGGAGACCCAGTACTTC. Filled out from reference TRBV7-2 and TRBJ2-5, the complete variable domain reads GAGVSQSPSNKVTEKGKDVELRCDPISGHTALYWYRQSLGQGLEFLIYFQGNSAPDKSGLPSDRFSAERTGGSVSTLTIQRTQQEDSAVYLCASSHSPSTRWETQYFGPGTRLLVL.

The genes are TRBV5-6 and TRBJ2-5, with 8 nucleotides matching TRBD2. CDR1 is SGHDT and CDR2 is YYEEEE in the germline V gene. The V and J ends lost 0 bases and 5 bases, in that order; junction bases with no gene match: 9. The CDR3 has 16 amino acids. The CDR3 loop reads CASSLDSGGRMETQYF. The DNA for the CDR3 is TGTGCCAGCAGCTTGGATTCGGGGGGGCGAATGGAGACCCAGTACTTC.

The V gene is TRBV4-1, the J gene TRBJ2-6; TRBD2 aligns across 11 bases. J was trimmed by 2 bases and V by 1 base; bases with no gene match: 13. The germline gives CDR1 MGHRA, CDR2 YSYEKL. This CDR3 has 21 amino acids. The CDR3 sequence: CASSQAGASGRTAPGANVLTF. CDR3 in DNA: TGCGCCAGCAGCCAAGCTGGGGCTAGCGGGAGGACTGCCCCTGGGGCCAACGTCCTGACTTTC.